These T cell receptor beta chains were read from a single sample in a study of blood T cells in healthy people across ages. Via MiXCR, TCRdb re-called the 5' RACE reads, giving one row per CDR3 protein. There are around 990,000 distinct CDR3 sequences in the sample; around two fifths occur only once, and about 12% lies in the top ten. The sequenced material came from blood. The origin of the receptors is a man aged 18 to 35 in good health. Both conserved end residues are part of each CDR3. The D gene is left open where the match is weak. Size values are once, few and many counts, or a class for expanded clones, and some rows have none.

V	D	J	size	DNA	CDR3
TRBV15	.	TRBJ2-3	few	TGTGCCACCAGCAGAGAGCCCGGGACTCGCACAGATACGCAGTATTTT	CATSREPGTRTDTQYF
TRBV5-1	.	TRBJ1-1	few	TGCGCCAGCAGCTTGGCGCACCAGAACACTGAAGCTTTCTTT	CASSLAHQNTEAFF
TRBV5-1	.	TRBJ1-1	many	TGCGCCAGCAGCTTCGATGTGAACACTGAAGCTTTCTTT	CASSFDVNTEAFF
TRBV14	TRBD1	TRBJ1-1	few	TGTGCCAGCAGCCAGGCCGACAGGGGATGGGAGACTGAAGCTTTCTTT	CASSQADRGWETEAFF
TRBV4-1	.	TRBJ2-3	few	TGCGCCAGCAGCCAACAAACTGGCGGCACAGATACGCAGTATTTT	CASSQQTGGTDTQYF
TRBV7-2	.	TRBJ2-5	few	TGTGCCAGCAGCTTAGCCCGGATACAAGAGACCCAGTACTTC	CASSLARIQETQYF
TRBV20-1	TRBD1	TRBJ1-5	few	TGCAGTGCTGGACAGGGAGAGAATCAGCCCCAGCATTTT	CSAGQGENQPQHF
TRBV6-6	.	TRBJ1-2	few	TGTGCCAGCAGTAACCGACAGTCCTATGGCTACACCTTC	CASSNRQSYGYTF
TRBV25-1	.	TRBJ2-7	.	TGTGCCAGCAGTGACCCGACAGCCAAATACTGCTCCTACGAGCAGTACTTC	CASSDPTAKYCSYEQYF
TRBV29-1	.	TRBJ1-1	.	TGCAGCGTTGAAGACCCCGAGGGCAAATCAAAAGCTTTCTTT	CSVEDPEGKSKAFF
TRBV7-8	.	TRBJ1-1	.	TGTGCCAGCAGCTCACAGGGAGACAGGACTGAAGCTTTCTTT	CASSSQGDRTEAFF
TRBV11-2	TRBD2	TRBJ2-3	.	TGTGCCAGCAAACGTAGCGGGGGGGCCCCAGATACGCAGTATTTT	CASKRSGGAPDTQYF
TRBV27	.	TRBJ2-3	.	TGTGCCAGCAGTTTATCAAGGCTAGCCAGAGGTACGCAGTATTTT	CASSLSRLARGTQYF
TRBV20-1	TRBD2	TRBJ2-3	few	TGCAGTGCTAGAGATTCCCTAGCGGGCCCTTACACAGATACGCAGTATTTT	CSARDSLAGPYTDTQYF
TRBV20-1	.	TRBJ2-7	.	TGCAGCGCAAGTGGGTCTGGAGCCTACAATGAGCAGTACTTC	CSASGSGAYNEQYF
TRBV20-1	TRBD2	TRBJ2-5	few	TGCAGTGCGTCGACTAGCGGGAACACAAAAGAGACCCAGTACTTC	CSASTSGNTKETQYF
TRBV5-1	.	TRBJ1-4	once	TGCGCCAGCAGCGTGGGGCAGGTGGATGAAAAACTGTTTTTT	CASSVGQVDEKLFF
TRBV12-5	.	TRBJ1-4	.	TGTGCTAGTGGTCAACCAGGGTTTCCAACTGGTGAAAAACTGTTTTTT	CASGQPGFPTGEKLFF
TRBV20-1	TRBD1	TRBJ2-1	.	TGCAGTGCTAGGCCTAGGACAGGGGGCTCCTACAATGAGCAGTTCTTC	CSARPRTGGSYNEQFF
TRBV12-3/TRBV12-4	.	TRBJ1-2	few	TGTGCCAGCAACTTGGGGCTACGAAACTATGGCTACACCTTC	CASNLGLRNYGYTF
TRBV6-5	TRBD1	TRBJ2-4	few	TGTGCCAGCAGTTTGGGACAGGAAAACATTCAGTACTTC	CASSLGQENIQYF
TRBV9	.	TRBJ2-3	.	TGTGCCAGCAGCGTAGCTGGGCCGGGTGGAGATACGCAGTATTTT	CASSVAGPGGDTQYF
TRBV27	.	TRBJ2-1	.	TGTGCCAGCAGTCGACGGATAGCTCTCGAGCAGTTCTTC	CASSRRIALEQFF
TRBV6-2/TRBV6-3	TRBD1	TRBJ2-2	.	TGTGCCAGCAGTTACTCAGGGGGCACCACCGGGGAGCTGTTTTTT	CASSYSGGTTGELFF
TRBV29-1	TRBD1	TRBJ1-2	few	TGCAGCGTTGATTCGGGGACAGGGGGCAGTGGCTACACCTTC	CSVDSGTGGSGYTF
TRBV5-1	.	TRBJ1-2	.	TGCGCCAGCAGCTTGTTTCGGGGGCCGGGCTATGGCTACACCTTC	CASSLFRGPGYGYTF
TRBV7-2	.	TRBJ2-1	.	TGTGCCAGCAGCTTAGAGGTGGGTGTCTCCTACAATGAGCAGTTCTTC	CASSLEVGVSYNEQFF
TRBV29-1	.	TRBJ2-3	.	TGCAGCGAGCGGCACACAGATACGCAGTATTTT	CSERHTDTQYF
TRBV28	.	TRBJ1-2	.	TGTGCCTGCAGTTTAAGACAACCGTATGGCTACACCTTC	CACSLRQPYGYTF
TRBV6-6	TRBD1	TRBJ1-1	.	TGTGCCAGCAGTTACCCTGAAGTCGACAGGGGCCATGAAGCTTTCTTT	CASSYPEVDRGHEAFF
TRBV29-1	.	TRBJ2-3	.	TGCAGCGTTGACTTGCGCACAGATACGCAGTATTTT	CSVDLRTDTQYF
TRBV11-3	.	TRBJ1-2	.	TGTGCCAGCAGCTTAGGCGTTCGGCAGGAGAACTATGGCTACACCTTC	CASSLGVRQENYGYTF
TRBV13	.	TRBJ2-5	many	TGTGCCAGCACGCGAGAAGGAATCCGAGAGACCCAGTACTTC	CASTREGIRETQYF
TRBV9	TRBD1	TRBJ2-5	.	TGTGCCAGCAGCTCGGAGGGGACAGGGTTCATCGAGACCCAGTACTTC	CASSSEGTGFIETQYF
TRBV20-1	.	TRBJ1-2	.	TGCAGTGCTAGAGATCAGGCAATCTGGGACTATGGCTACACCTTC	CSARDQAIWDYGYTF
TRBV2	TRBD2	TRBJ2-1	.	TGTGCCAGCTGGACTAGCGGGGAACGAGGTAATGAGCAGTTCTTC	CASWTSGERGNEQFF
TRBV20-1	.	TRBJ1-1	once	TGCAGTGCTAGAGAGTCGGGGGGCGCGGGGTTAGGAGCTTTCTTT	CSARESGGAGLGAFF
TRBV6-2/TRBV6-3	TRBD1	TRBJ2-1	few	TGTGCCAGCAGCAACGGGCCAGGGGGCTACAATGAGCAGTTCTTC	CASSNGPGGYNEQFF
TRBV15	.	TRBJ1-5	.	TGTGCCACCAGCTCAGCGGGTAGCAATCAGCCCCAGCATTTT	CATSSAGSNQPQHF
TRBV24-1	TRBD1	TRBJ2-3	few	TGTGCCACCAGTGACCGGACAGGGGGGACAGATACGCAGTATTTT	CATSDRTGGTDTQYF
TRBV12-3/TRBV12-4	TRBD2	TRBJ2-3	.	TGTGCCAGCAGCCCGGGGGGGGCCGGAGATACGCAGTATTTT	CASSPGGAGDTQYF
TRBV14	.	TRBJ2-1	.	TGTACCAGCAGCCAAGAATGGGGCTCCTTAAATGGCAATGAGCAGTTCTTC	CTSSQEWGSLNGNEQFF
TRBV20-1	TRBD2	TRBJ2-7	.	TGCAGTGCTTTATCCGGGACTAGCGGGGGCCACGACTACGAGCAGTACTTC	CSALSGTSGGHDYEQYF
TRBV7-9	.	TRBJ2-3	many	TGTGCCAGCACCCTAGACATGTTGGATACGCAGTATTTT	CASTLDMLDTQYF
TRBV29-1	.	TRBJ1-1	.	TGCAGCGGGGACACCAACATGAACACTGAAGCTTTCTTT	CSGDTNMNTEAFF
TRBV12-3/TRBV12-4	.	TRBJ1-1	.	TGTGCCGGCAGCGCCGGGGGGAAGTTCGCTGAAGCTTTCTTT	CAGSAGGKFAEAFF
TRBV20-1	.	TRBJ2-7	few	TGCAGTGCCGCGACTTACAGGAACTACGAGCAGTACTTC	CSAATYRNYEQYF
TRBV2	.	TRBJ1-5	.	TGTGCCAGTCTGAAAGACAGATCACCTAGCAATCAGCCCCAGCATTTT	CASLKDRSPSNQPQHF
TRBV10-3	.	TRBJ1-6	few	TGTGCCATCAGTGAGTTGAGGACAGAAAATTCACCCCTCCACTTT	CAISELRTENSPLHF
TRBV7-2	.	TRBJ1-3	.	TGTGCCAGCAGCCCGGAGAGGGACACCATATATTTT	CASSPERDTIYF
TRBV5-8	.	TRBJ2-4	.	TGTGCCAGCAGCTTGTATCCCGGCCGCCCCGACATTCAGTACTTC	CASSLYPGRPDIQYF
TRBV12-3/TRBV12-4	.	TRBJ1-5	.	TGTGCCAGCAGTTTGGATCGGCCCCAGCATTTT	CASSLDRPQHF
TRBV20-1	TRBD1	TRBJ2-1	.	TGCAGTGCCCCGGTAAGGGGGCGCATTAGCTCCTACAATGAGCAGTTCTTC	CSAPVRGRISSYNEQFF
TRBV7-2	.	TRBJ2-3	.	TGTGCCAGCGAGAATATAGGCACAGATACGCAGTATTTT	CASENIGTDTQYF
TRBV13	.	TRBJ2-1	.	TGTGCCAGCAGCTTGGGGCGGGCCGGCCACAATGAGCAGTTCTTC	CASSLGRAGHNEQFF
TRBV12-3/TRBV12-4	.	TRBJ2-7	once	TGTGCCAGCAGTGTATCAGGGTCAAACGAGCAGTACTTC	CASSVSGSNEQYF
TRBV2	TRBD1	TRBJ2-3	few	TGTGCCAGCCAACAGGGGGAAGGGGATACGCAGTATTTT	CASQQGEGDTQYF
TRBV27	TRBD1	TRBJ1-2	.	TGTGCCAGCAGTCTCACCCGACAGGGGCACTACACCTTC	CASSLTRQGHYTF